Each of the 7 T cell receptor beta chains below was sequenced from the same sample in a study of T cell repertoires and leukemia-associated antigens. Each CDR3 protein gets one entry after TCRdb re-called the 5' RACE reads with MiXCR. The sample holds about 11,000 distinct CDR3 sequences, roughly 43% seen once. Antigens for these TCRs are unknown. Source material: CD3+ T cells sorted from blood and cultured. Receptors originate from a female donor in good health.

The chain couples TRBV24-1 to TRBJ2-1, with TRBD2 as a possible D gene (6 bases). In germline, CDR1 is KGHDR, CDR2 SFDVKD. The V end lost 3 bases, the J end lost 9 bases, and 29 bases lay between the germline ends. There are 19 residues in the CDR3. The DNA of the CDR3 is TGTGCCACCAGTGATGAGGCCCCGCATGGCGGAGGGCCGGCGCTTGAGCAGTTCTTC. The encoded protein is CATSDEAPHGGGPALEQFF.

The CDR3 reads CASSSRGRYLEGADTQYF. The CDR3 DNA reads as TGTGCCAGCTCCTCCCGGGGACGATACCTCGAAGGCGCAGATACGCAGTATTTT. The V gene is TRBV11-3, the J gene TRBJ2-3; D may match TRBD1 or TRBD2 (5 bases each). The CDR3 runs 18 residues. From germline, CDR1 is SGHNT and CDR2 YENEEA. Trimming took 8 bases from V and 4 from J, leaving 28 bases between them. Combining the CDR3 with reference TRBV11-3 and TRBJ2-3 gives the whole variable domain EAGVVQSPRYKIIEKKQPVAFWCNPISGHNTLYWYLQNLGQGPELLIRYENEEAVDDSQLPKDRFSAERLKGVDSTLKIQPAELGDSAVYLCASSSRGRYLEGADTQYFGPGTRLTVL.

The V gene is TRBV12-3 or TRBV12-4, the J gene TRBJ2-2, with D tentatively TRBD1 (6 bases). Trimming left V 7 bases short and J 1 base short, with 13 bases between. The CDR3 covers 15 residues. CDR3 loop: CASKDGQRNTGELFF. Here the CDR3 DNA reads TGTGCCAGCAAAGACGGACAGAGGAACACCGGGGAGCTGTTTTTT.

J is TRBJ2-7 and V is TRBV7-2; D is ambiguous. V shed 5 bases and J shed 2 bases, with 7 bases lying between them. The CDR3 runs 12 residues. Per germline, CDR1 SGHTA and CDR2 FQGNSA. CDR3 region: CASSPTAYEQYF. CDR3 nucleotide sequence: TGTGCCAGCAGCCCGACCGCCTACGAGCAGTACTTC.

The V gene is TRBV3-1, the J gene TRBJ2-7, with no clear D. V lost 0 bases, J lost 12 bases, and 18 bases lay in between. The CDR3 contains 14 residues. Germline V gives CDR1 LGHDT, CDR2 YNNKEL (reference sequence). Here the CDR3 DNA reads TGTGCCAGCAGCCAAGACGGGTACGGGTACGGGCGGTACTTC. As protein: CASSQDGYGYGRYF.

The table lists this clonotype with many counts. The chain employs TRBV12-3 or TRBV12-4 and TRBJ2-1; D unresolved. The CDR3 sequence is 11 residues long. Trimming took 6 bases from V and 4 from J, leaving 4 bases between them. CDR3 in amino acids: CASRGYNEQFF. In DNA form, the CDR3 reads TGTGCCAGCAGGGGATACAATGAGCAGTTCTTC.

V usage is TRBV9 and J usage is TRBJ2-7; the match to TRBD2 covers 11 bases. Trimming at V came to 0 bases and at J to 6 bases, leaving 2 bases not matched to a gene. The length of the CDR3 is 14 residues. The germline V gene encodes CDR1 SGDLS and CDR2 YYNGEE. For the CDR3, the DNA is TGTGCCAGCAGCGTAGGGGGACTAGCGGCCGAGCAGTACTTC. As protein: CASSVGGLAAEQYF.